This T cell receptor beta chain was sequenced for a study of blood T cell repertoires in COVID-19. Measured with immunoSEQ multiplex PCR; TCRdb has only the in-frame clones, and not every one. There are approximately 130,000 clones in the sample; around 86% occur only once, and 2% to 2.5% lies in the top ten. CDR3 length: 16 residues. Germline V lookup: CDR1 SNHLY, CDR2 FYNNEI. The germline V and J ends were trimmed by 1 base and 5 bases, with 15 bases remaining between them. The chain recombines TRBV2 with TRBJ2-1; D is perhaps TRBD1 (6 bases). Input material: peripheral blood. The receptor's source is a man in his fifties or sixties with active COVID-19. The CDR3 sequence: CASSEGADSLNNEQFF. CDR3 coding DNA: TGTGCCAGCAGTGAAGGGGCGGACAGCCTCAACAATGAGCAGTTCTTC.